Shown below are 11 T cell receptor beta chains from a single sample sequenced in a study of beta chain features in type 1 diabetes. Expressed TCRB transcripts were sequenced after all isolated RNA was converted to cDNA. Repertoires were generated with immunoSEQ multiplex PCR, while TCRdb's copy carries only in-frame clones and drops some. The repertoire has 850,000 to 900,000 clones, roughly 16% of them found once; the top ten carry 0.02% to 0.025%. The material sequenced was naive CD4+ T cells from blood. The receptors come from a woman between 18 and 29 years old in good health.

A few counts support this clone. The chain's CDR3 is CASSRDRAALGAFF. CDR3 in DNA: TGTGCCAGCAGCCGGGACAGGGCAGCCCTGGGAGCTTTCTTT. V and J are TRBV11-2 and TRBJ1-1; 9 nucleotides align to TRBD1. The ends lost 5 bases at V and 10 bases at J; junction bases unmatched: 11. The germline V gene encodes CDR1 SGHAT and CDR2 FQNNGV. This CDR3 region has 14 residues. The full variable domain, with the rest looked up from reference TRBV11-2 and TRBJ1-1, is EAGVAQSPRYKIIEKRQSVAFWCNPISGHATLYWYQQILGQGPKLLIQFQNNGVVDDSQLPKDRFSAERLKGVDSTLKIQPAKLEDSAVYLCASSRDRAALGAFFGQGTRLTVV.

This clone showed up just a few times. This chain links TRBV5-6 with TRBJ1-1; D ambiguous. The CDR3 sequence is 15 residues long. The V gene's germline CDR1 is SGHDT and CDR2 YYEEEE. Trimming took 6 bases from V and 1 from J, leaving 16 bases between them. The CDR3 loop reads CASTTAGRSNTEAFF. The CDR3 nucleotides read TGTGCCAGCACAACCGCTGGGAGATCGAACACTGAAGCTTTCTTT.

A few counts support this clone. The chain couples TRBV11-2 to TRBJ2-5; D remains unclear. Germline V lookup: CDR1 SGHAT, CDR2 FQNNGV. V shed 0 bases and J shed 5 bases, with 4 bases lying between them. This CDR3 is 12 amino acids long. The chain's CDR3 is CASSLELETQYF. In nucleotides, the CDR3 is TGTGCCAGCAGCTTAGAATTGGAGACCCAGTACTTC.

The rearrangement uses TRBV7-9 and TRBJ2-1, with a possible D match to TRBD2 (6 bases). This CDR3 comprises 16 residues. V dropped 1 base and J dropped 9 bases, with 19 bases sitting between them. Looked up from germline, CDR1 is SEHNR and CDR2 is FQNEAQ (reference sequence). CDR3 in DNA: TGTGCCAGCAGCTTAGGCATGGGGGGAGGTGGTCTTGAGCAGTTCTTC. This sequence encodes CASSLGMGGGGLEQFF. Looking up the rest from reference TRBV7-9 and TRBJ2-1 gives the full variable domain: DTGVSQNPRHKITKRGQNVTFRCDPISEHNRLYWYRQTLGQGPEFLTYFQNEAQLEKSRLLSDRFSAERPKGSFSTLEIQRTEQGDSAMYLCASSLGMGGGGLEQFFGPGTRLTVL.

This clone was counted a few times. The chain combines TRBV5-4 with TRBJ2-7; D may be TRBD1 (6 bases). This CDR3 contains 14 residues. Between the trimmed V and J ends, which lost 1 base and 6 bases, there was a span of 14 bases. The V gene's germline CDR1 is SGHNT and CDR2 YYREEE (reference sequence). DNA of the CDR3: TGTGCCAGCAGCTTGACAGGGCTTCGGCGCGAGCAGTACTTC. Translating it yields CASSLTGLRREQYF.

This clone was counted between two and nine times. The chain is built from TRBV28 and TRBJ2-5; D may correspond to TRBD1 or TRBD2 (5 bases each). This CDR3 contains 16 residues. The V end was cut by 5 bases, the J end by 5 bases, with 21 bases between. Germline assignment: CDR1 MDHEN and CDR2 SYDVKM. The DNA for the CDR3 is TGTGCCAGCAGTCTTTGGGGGAGCGATGGGAGCGAGACCCAGTACTTC. Encoded protein: CASSLWGSDGSETQYF.

The chain combines TRBV6-5 with TRBJ2-2; possibly TRBD1 or TRBD2 for D (5 bases each). V lost 0 bases and J 9 bases, leaving 8 bases between the germline ends. The CDR3 sequence is 13 residues long. The germline gives CDR1 MNHEY, CDR2 SVGAGI. The CDR3 loop reads CASSYSGVRELFF. The DNA of the CDR3 is TGTGCCAGCAGTTACTCGGGGGTTAGGGAGCTGTTTTTT.

This clone was seen only a few times. This sequence joins TRBV2 and TRBJ2-1; no firm D call. Germline CDR1 is SNHLY and CDR2 is FYNNEI. The CDR3 has 11 amino acids. The V and J ends lost 4 bases and 12 bases respectively, with 10 bases between them. The CDR3 sequence: CASSGDSGQFF. In nucleotides, the CDR3 is TGTGCCAGCAGTGGAGATAGTGGGCAGTTCTTC.

The chain recombines TRBV7-2 with TRBJ2-7, with 12 bases that match TRBD1. The V gene end was trimmed by 7 bases and the J gene end by 5 bases; junction bases not matched to a gene: 6. CDR3 length equals 14 residues. From germline, CDR1 is SGHTA and CDR2 FQGNSA. The CDR3 reads CASMGQGAFHEQYF. The CDR3 coding sequence is TGTGCCAGCATGGGACAGGGGGCTTTCCACGAGCAGTACTTC. Based on the CDR3 plus reference TRBV7-2 and TRBJ2-7, the full variable domain is GAGVSQSPSNKVTEKGKDVELRCDPISGHTALYWYRQSLGQGLEFLIYFQGNSAPDKSGLPSDRFSAERTGGSVSTLTIQRTQQEDSAVYLCASMGQGAFHEQYFGPGTRLTVT.

The chain is built from TRBV4-3 and TRBJ2-3; 9 bases agree with TRBD2. The V and J ends lost 5 bases and 4 bases, in that order; junction bases with no gene match: 10. This CDR3 has 16 amino acids. Germline loops: CDR1 LGHNA, CDR2 YSLEER. CDR3 coding DNA: TGCGCCAGCAGCGTCGTAGCGGGAGAATGGGCAGATACGCAGTATTTT. Translation: CASSVVAGEWADTQYF.

The chain uses TRBV6-5 and TRBJ2-5, with D unclear. Trimming took 1 base from V and 5 from J, leaving 8 bases between them. This CDR3 contains 13 residues. CDR1 MNHEY and CDR2 SVGAGI come from the germline V gene. The CDR3 reads CASSYLVGETQYF. The CDR3 DNA reads TGTGCCAGCAGTTACTTAGTAGGGGAGACCCAGTACTTC.